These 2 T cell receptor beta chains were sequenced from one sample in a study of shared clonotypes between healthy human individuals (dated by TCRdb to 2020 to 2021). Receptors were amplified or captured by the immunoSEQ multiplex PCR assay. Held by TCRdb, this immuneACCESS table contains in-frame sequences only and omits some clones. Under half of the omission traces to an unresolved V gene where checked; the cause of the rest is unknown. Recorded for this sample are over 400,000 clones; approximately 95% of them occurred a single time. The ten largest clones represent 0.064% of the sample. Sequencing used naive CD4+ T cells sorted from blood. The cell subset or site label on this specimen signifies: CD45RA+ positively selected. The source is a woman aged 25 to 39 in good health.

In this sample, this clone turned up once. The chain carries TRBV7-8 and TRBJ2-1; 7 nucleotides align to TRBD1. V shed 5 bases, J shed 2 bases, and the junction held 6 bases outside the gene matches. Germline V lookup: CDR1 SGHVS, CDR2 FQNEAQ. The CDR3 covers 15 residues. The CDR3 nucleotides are TGTGCCAGCAGCGACAGGGCTACTACCTACAATGAGCAGTTCTTC. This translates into CASSDRATTYNEQFF.

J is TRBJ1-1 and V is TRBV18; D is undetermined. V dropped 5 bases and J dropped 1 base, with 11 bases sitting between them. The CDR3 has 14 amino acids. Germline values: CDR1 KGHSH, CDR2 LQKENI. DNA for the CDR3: TGTGCCAGCTCATATACCCCAGGGAACACTGAAGCTTTCTTT. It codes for CASSYTPGNTEAFF.